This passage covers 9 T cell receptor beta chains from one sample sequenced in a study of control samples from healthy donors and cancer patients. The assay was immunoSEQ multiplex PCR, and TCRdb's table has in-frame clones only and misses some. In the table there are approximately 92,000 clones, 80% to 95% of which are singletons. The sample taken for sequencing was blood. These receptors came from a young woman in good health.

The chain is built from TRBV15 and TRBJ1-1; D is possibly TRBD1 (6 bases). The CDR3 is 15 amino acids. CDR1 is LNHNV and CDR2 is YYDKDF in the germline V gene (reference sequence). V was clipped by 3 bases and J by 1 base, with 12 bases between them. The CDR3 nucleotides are TGTGCCACCAGCAGTCGGGGGCTGGGGAACACTGAAGCTTTCTTT. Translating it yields CATSSRGLGNTEAFF. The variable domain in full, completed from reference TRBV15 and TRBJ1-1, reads DAMVIQNPRYQVTQFGKPVTLSCSQTLNHNVMYWYQQKSSQAPKLLFHYYDKDFNNEADTPDNFQSRRPNTSFCFLDIRSPGLGDTAMYLCATSSRGLGNTEAFFGQGTRLTVV.

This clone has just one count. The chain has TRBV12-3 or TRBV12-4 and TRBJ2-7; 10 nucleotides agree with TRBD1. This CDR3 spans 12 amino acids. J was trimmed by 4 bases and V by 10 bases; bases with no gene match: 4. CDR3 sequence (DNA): TGTGCCACGGGACAGGGGAAATACGAGCAGTACTTC. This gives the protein CATGQGKYEQYF.

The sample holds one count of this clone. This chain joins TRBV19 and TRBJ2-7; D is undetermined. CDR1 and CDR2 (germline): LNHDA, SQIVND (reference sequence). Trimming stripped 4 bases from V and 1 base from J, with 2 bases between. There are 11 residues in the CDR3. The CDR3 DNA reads TGTGCCAGTAGTAGTTCCTACGAGCAGTACTTC. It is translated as CASSSSYEQYF. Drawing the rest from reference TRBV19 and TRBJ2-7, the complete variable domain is DGGITQSPKYLFRKEGQNVTLSCEQNLNHDAMYWYRQDPGQGLRLIYYSQIVNDFQKGDIAEGYSVSREKKESFPLTVTSAQKNPTAFYLCASSSSYEQYFGPGTRLTVT.

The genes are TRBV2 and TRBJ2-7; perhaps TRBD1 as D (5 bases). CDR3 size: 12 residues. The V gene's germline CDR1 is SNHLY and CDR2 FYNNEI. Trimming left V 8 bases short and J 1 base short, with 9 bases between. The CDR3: CASRRVSYEQYF. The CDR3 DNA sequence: TGTGCCAGCCGCAGGGTGTCCTACGAGCAGTACTTC.

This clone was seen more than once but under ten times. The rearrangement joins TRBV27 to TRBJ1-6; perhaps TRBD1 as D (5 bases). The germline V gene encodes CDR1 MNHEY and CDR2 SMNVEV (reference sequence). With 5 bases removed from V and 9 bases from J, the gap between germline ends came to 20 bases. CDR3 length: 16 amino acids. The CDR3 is CASSNRGGGVGSPLHF. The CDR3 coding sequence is TGTGCCAGCAGTAACCGCGGGGGGGGTGTCGGTTCACCCCTCCACTTT.

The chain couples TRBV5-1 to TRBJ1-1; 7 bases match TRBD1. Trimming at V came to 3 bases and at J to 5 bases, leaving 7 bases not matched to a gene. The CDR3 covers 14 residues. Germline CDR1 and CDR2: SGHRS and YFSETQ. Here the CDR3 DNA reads TGCGCCAGCAGCTCGACAGGGTTTGGGACTGAAGCTTTCTTT. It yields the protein CASSSTGFGTEAFF. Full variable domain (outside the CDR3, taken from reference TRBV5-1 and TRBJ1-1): KAGVTQTPRYLIKTRGQQVTLSCSPISGHRSVSWYQQTPGQGLQFLFEYFSETQRNKGNFPGRFSGRQFSNSRSEMNVSTLELGDSALYLCASSSTGFGTEAFFGQGTRLTVV.

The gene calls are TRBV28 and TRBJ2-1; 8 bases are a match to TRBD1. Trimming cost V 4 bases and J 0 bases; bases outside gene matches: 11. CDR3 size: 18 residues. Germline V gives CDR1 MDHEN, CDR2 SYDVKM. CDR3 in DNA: TGTGCCAGCAGTTCCATAATCTTTACAGGGGGCTCCTACAATGAGCAGTTCTTC. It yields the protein CASSSIIFTGGSYNEQFF.

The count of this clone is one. CDR3 bases: TGCGCCAGCAGCTTGTTGGGACCCGATTTTGAGCAGTTCTTC. Its translation: CASSLLGPDFEQFF. The chain couples TRBV5-1 to TRBJ2-1; D could derive from TRBD1 or TRBD2 (5 bases each). V was trimmed by 1 base and J by 9 bases, leaving 14 bases between them. Germline V gene data show CDR1 as SGHRS and CDR2 as YFSETQ. The CDR3 runs 14 residues.

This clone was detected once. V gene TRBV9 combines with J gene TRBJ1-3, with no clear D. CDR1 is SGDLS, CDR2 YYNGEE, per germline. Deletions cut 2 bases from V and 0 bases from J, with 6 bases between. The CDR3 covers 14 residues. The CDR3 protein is CASSVWRSGNTIYF. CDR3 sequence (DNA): TGTGCCAGCAGCGTCTGGCGCTCTGGAAACACCATATATTTT.